Listed below are T cell receptor beta chains from one sample, sequenced in a study of T cells after yellow fever vaccination. From the 5' RACE reads, TCRdb called clonotypes with MiXCR, one entry per CDR3 protein. This sample carries about 630,000 distinct CDR3 sequences, approximately 13% of them seen once, and the ten largest clones take 15%. Material: PBMCs, obtained on the day of the yellow fever booster vaccination. Source of these receptors: a young man who received the YFV17D yellow fever vaccine. The CDR3 runs from the conserved cysteine through the conserved F or W. D genes are given only for firm matches. Clone size, where shown, is once, few, many, or a class for clones that have expanded.

d_call	v_call	j_call	cdr3_length	clone_size	cdr3_nt	cdr3_aa
TRBD2	TRBV5-6	TRBJ2-3	15	few	TGTGCCAGCAGCTTGGGCGGGAGGACGTTTGATACGCAGTATTTT	CASSLGGRTFDTQYF
-	TRBV21-1	TRBJ2-5	17	few	TGTGCCAGCAGCAGCCCCCCCGTGGCGCCGGGAGGCGGGACCCAGTACTTC	CASSSPPVAPGGGTQYF
-	TRBV3-1	TRBJ2-7	12	-	TGTGCCAGCAGCCTTCTTCACGACGAGCAGTACTTC	CASSLLHDEQYF
-	TRBV3-1	TRBJ2-1	15	-	TGTGCCAGCAGCCAAGGACTAGGTCGAAACAATGAGCAGTTCTTC	CASSQGLGRNNEQFF
-	TRBV29-1	TRBJ2-1	14	-	TGCAGCGTTGTAGGTCTAGCAGACTACAATGAGCAGTTCTTC	CSVVGLADYNEQFF
-	TRBV7-2	TRBJ2-2	13	-	TGTGCCAGCAGCCCAACGACCACCGGGGAGCTGTTTTTT	CASSPTTTGELFF
TRBD1	TRBV30	TRBJ1-1	15	-	TGTGCCTGGAGTCCGCCCGGGACAGTGAACACTGAAGCTTTCTTT	CAWSPPGTVNTEAFF
-	TRBV7-9	TRBJ2-7	14	-	TGTGCCAGCAGCCCACCATGGGCCTCCTACGAGCAGTACTTC	CASSPPWASYEQYF
-	TRBV20-1	TRBJ2-5	17	many	TGCAGTGCTAGAAGGGGGGGTAGAGGGATCCCTGGGGGGACCCAGTACTTC	CSARRGGRGIPGGTQYF
TRBD2	TRBV5-1	TRBJ2-3	15	-	TGCGCCAGCAGCTTAACAGCGGGAGAGCCAGATACGCAGTATTTT	CASSLTAGEPDTQYF
-	TRBV25-1	TRBJ1-6	15	few	TGTGCCAGCAGTGGGTCAAGGAGGGCCATTTCACCCCTCCACTTT	CASSGSRRAISPLHF
-	TRBV5-1	TRBJ2-3	16	few	TGCGCCAGCAGCTTGGGGGCGTCTTGGAGACCAGATACGCAGTATTTT	CASSLGASWRPDTQYF
-	TRBV18	TRBJ2-1	12	few	TGTGCCAGCTCACCTACTAGTTCTGAGCAGTTCTTC	CASSPTSSEQFF
-	TRBV11-2	TRBJ1-2	13	few	TGTGCCAGCAGGACTACAGGGATCTATGGCTACACCTTC	CASRTTGIYGYTF
-	TRBV7-2	TRBJ2-5	13	-	TGTGCCAGCAGCTTAGTAAAGGGAGAGACCCAGTACTTC	CASSLVKGETQYF
-	TRBV9	TRBJ2-4	18	-	TGTGCCAGCAGCGTAGCTACAGGGCTAGCGGAGGGAGGTAACATTCAGTACTTC	CASSVATGLAEGGNIQYF
TRBD2	TRBV4-3	TRBJ2-3	13	-	TGCGCCAGCAGCCCGACGCCTAGCGGCACGCAGTATTTT	CASSPTPSGTQYF
TRBD2	TRBV4-3	TRBJ2-7	18	many	TGCGCCAGCAGCCAGGGACTAGCGGGTACTCAAAGCTCCTACGAGCAGTACTTC	CASSQGLAGTQSSYEQYF
-	TRBV11-1	TRBJ2-1	18	-	TGTGCCAGCACCTTCTTGGGAGAGGACCCACTTCACTACAATGAGCAGTTCTTC	CASTFLGEDPLHYNEQFF
TRBD1	TRBV20-1	TRBJ2-5	14	few	TGCAGTGCTAGAGTAGGGGACAGACCAGAGACCCAGTACTTC	CSARVGDRPETQYF
-	TRBV7-2	TRBJ1-5	15	-	TGTGCCAGCAGCCCCCAGACAGGACTTGGTCAGCCCCAGCATTTT	CASSPQTGLGQPQHF
-	TRBV19	TRBJ2-7	14	-	TGTGCCAGTAGTGTCCAAGGACTGAAGGGCGAGCAGTACTTC	CASSVQGLKGEQYF
TRBD2	TRBV7-2	TRBJ2-1	14	-	TGTGCCAGCAGCACGGGACTAGCTGTCAATGAGCAGTTCTTC	CASSTGLAVNEQFF